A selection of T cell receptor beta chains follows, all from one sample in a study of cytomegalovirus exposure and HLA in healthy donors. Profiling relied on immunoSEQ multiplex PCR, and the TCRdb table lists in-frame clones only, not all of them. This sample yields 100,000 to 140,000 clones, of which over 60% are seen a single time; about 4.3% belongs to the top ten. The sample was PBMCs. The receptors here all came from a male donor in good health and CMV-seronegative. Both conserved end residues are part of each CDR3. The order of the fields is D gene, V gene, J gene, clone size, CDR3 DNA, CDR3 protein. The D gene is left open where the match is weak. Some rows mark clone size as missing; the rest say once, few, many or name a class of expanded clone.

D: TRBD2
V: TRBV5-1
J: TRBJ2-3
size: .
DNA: TGCGCCAGCAGCATAGCAGTAGCGGGAGGTGTCACAGATACGCAGTATTTT
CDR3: CASSIAVAGGVTDTQYF

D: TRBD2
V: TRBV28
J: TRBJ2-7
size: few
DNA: TGTGCCAGCTCGGGACTAACCTACGAGCAGTACTTC
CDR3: CASSGLTYEQYF

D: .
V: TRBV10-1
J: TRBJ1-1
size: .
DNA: TGCGCCAGCAGTGACCCTGACAAAGCTGAAGCTTTCTTT
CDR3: CASSDPDKAEAFF

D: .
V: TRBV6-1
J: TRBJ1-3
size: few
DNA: TGTGCCAGCAGTTCAGGCGGAAACACCATATATTTT
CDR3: CASSSGGNTIYF

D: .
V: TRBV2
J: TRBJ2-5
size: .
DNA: TGTGCCAGCAGGAGGGGGTCGGAGTACTTC
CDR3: CASRRGSEYF

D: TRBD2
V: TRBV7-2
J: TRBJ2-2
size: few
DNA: TGTGCCAGCAGGACTAGCGGGAAGGGCGGGGAGCTGTTTTTT
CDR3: CASRTSGKGGELFF

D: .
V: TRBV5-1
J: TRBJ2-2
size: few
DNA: TGCGCCAGCAGCTTTGGGCGTGAAACCGGGGAGCTGTTTTTT
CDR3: CASSFGRETGELFF

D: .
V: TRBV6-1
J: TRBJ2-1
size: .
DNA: TGTGCCAGCAGTGAACAGGTATTATTTGGCAATGAGCAGTTCTTC
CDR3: CASSEQVLFGNEQFF

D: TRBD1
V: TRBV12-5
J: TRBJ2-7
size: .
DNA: TGTGCTAGTGGTTTGGGCGACAGGGCGAGTGACGAGCAGTACTTC
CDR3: CASGLGDRASDEQYF

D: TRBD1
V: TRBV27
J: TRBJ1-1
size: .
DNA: TGTGCCAGCAGTGCCGACAGGGGGAAGGTCAACACTGAAGCTTTCTTT
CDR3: CASSADRGKVNTEAFF

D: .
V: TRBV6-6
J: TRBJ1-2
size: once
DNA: TGTGCCAGCATTCGAGGCAGGGGTATGCTTGGCTACACCTTC
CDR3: CASIRGRGMLGYTF

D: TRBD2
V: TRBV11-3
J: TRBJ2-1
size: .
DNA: TGTGCCAGCAGCTTTCCAGCGGGGGGTGAGGGTGAGCAGTTCTTC
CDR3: CASSFPAGGEGEQFF

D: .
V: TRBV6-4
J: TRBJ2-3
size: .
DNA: TGTGCCAGCAGTGACTCCCTAAGCACAGATACGCAGTATTTT
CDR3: CASSDSLSTDTQYF

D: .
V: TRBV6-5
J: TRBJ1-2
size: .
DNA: TGTGCCAGCAGTCGGGGGGGGTATGGCTACACCTTC
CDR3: CASSRGGYGYTF

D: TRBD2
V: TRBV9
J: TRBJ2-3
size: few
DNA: TGTGCCAGCAGCGTCGAGCGGGAAACAGATACGCAGTATTTT
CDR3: CASSVERETDTQYF

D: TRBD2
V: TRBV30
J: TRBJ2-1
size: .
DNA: TGTGCCTGGAGGCAAGGGACTAGACCGTCTCCCTACAATGAGCAGTTCTTC
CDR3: CAWRQGTRPSPYNEQFF

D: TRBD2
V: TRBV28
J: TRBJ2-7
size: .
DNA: TGTGCCAGCAACGGGGGGTCCTACGAGCAGTACTTC
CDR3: CASNGGSYEQYF

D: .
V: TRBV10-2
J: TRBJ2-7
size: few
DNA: TGCGCCAGCGCCGGGAGATCCTACGAGCAGTACTTC
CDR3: CASAGRSYEQYF

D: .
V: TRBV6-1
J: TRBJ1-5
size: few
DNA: TGTGCCAGCAGTGATGAACAGCATCAGCCCCAGCATTTT
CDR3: CASSDEQHQPQHF

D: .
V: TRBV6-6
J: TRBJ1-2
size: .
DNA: TGTGCCAGCACCTACGGGACTGGTCTGAGCTACACCTTC
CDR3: CASTYGTGLSYTF

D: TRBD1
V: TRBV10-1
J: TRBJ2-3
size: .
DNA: TGCGCCAGCAGTGGGTCGACAGGGGAGTTGAATACGCAGTATTTT
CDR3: CASSGSTGELNTQYF

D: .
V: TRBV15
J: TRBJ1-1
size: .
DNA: TGTGCCACCACCCCAGACAGTGTGAACACTGAAGCTTTCTTT
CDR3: CATTPDSVNTEAFF

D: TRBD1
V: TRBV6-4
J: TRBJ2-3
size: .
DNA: TGTGCCAGCAGTCCGCAGGGGGACCGTGATACGCAGTATTTT
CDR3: CASSPQGDRDTQYF

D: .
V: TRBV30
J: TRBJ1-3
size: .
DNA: TGTGCCTGGAGTAGGCAGGGGCTTGGAAACACCATATATTTT
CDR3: CAWSRQGLGNTIYF

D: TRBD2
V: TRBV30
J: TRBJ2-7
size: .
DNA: TGTGCCTGGAGTGTGGGCGGGAGCTCCTACGAGCAGTACTTC
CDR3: CAWSVGGSSYEQYF

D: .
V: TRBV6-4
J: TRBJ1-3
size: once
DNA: TGTGCCAGCAGTACGACTCCCGGAAACACCATATATTTT
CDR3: CASSTTPGNTIYF

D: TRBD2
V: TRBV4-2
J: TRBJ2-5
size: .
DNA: TGTGCCAGCAGCCAAGAGTTCTCCGGGAGGGAGGAGACCCAGTACTTC
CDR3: CASSQEFSGREETQYF

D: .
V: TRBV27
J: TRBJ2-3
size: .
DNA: TGTGCCAGCAGTTCCTACCTCAGGGTCAGTGGAGATACGCAGTATTTT
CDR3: CASSSYLRVSGDTQYF

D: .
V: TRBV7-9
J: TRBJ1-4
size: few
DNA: TGTGCCAGCAGCCTGGGAGGGACTAATGAAAAACTGTTTTTT
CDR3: CASSLGGTNEKLFF

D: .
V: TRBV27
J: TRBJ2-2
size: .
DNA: TGTGCCAGCAGTTTTCGAGTATTCGGGGAGCTGTTTTTT
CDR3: CASSFRVFGELFF

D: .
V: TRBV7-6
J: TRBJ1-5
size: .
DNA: TGTGCCAGCAGCTTAGGGCCGACAGGACAGCCCCAGCATTTT
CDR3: CASSLGPTGQPQHF

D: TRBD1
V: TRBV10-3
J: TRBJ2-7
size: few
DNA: TGTGCCATCAGTGAGAGACAGGGCATCCACGAGCAGTACTTC
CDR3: CAISERQGIHEQYF

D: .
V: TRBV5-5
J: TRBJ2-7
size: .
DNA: TGTGCCAGCAGCTTTGGGGGGATAGACAACGAGCAGTACTTC
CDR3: CASSFGGIDNEQYF

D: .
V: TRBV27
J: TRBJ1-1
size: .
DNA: TGTGCCAGCAGTTTATATACCAGCGGCACTGAAGCTTTCTTT
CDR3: CASSLYTSGTEAFF

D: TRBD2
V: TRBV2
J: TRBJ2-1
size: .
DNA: TGTGCCAGCAGGTCTGGGACTAGCGCCGCTGGGTACAATGAGCAGTTCTTC
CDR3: CASRSGTSAAGYNEQFF

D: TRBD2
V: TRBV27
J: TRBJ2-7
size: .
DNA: TGTGCCAGCAGTTTCTCTTCCCCCGGGCTAGCGGGAGGGTCCTCCTACGAGCAGTACTTC
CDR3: CASSFSSPGLAGGSSYEQYF

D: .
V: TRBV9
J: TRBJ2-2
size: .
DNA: TGTGCCAGCAGCGTAACCTCGGGGGCCGGGGAGCTGTTTTTT
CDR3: CASSVTSGAGELFF

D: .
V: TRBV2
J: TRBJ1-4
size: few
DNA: TGTGCCAGCAGTGAGTCCCCAAGAGGGCTTGAAAAACTGTTTTTT
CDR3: CASSESPRGLEKLFF

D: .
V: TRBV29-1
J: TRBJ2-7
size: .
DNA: TGCAGCGTTGAGGTGTTGGCGGGGAATACGCCCTACGAGCAGTACTTC
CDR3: CSVEVLAGNTPYEQYF

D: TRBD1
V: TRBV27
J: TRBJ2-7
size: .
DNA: TGTGCCAGCAACATGGACAGGACCTACGAGCAGTACTTC
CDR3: CASNMDRTYEQYF

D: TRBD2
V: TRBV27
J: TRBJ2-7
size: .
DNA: TGTGCCAGCAGTACCTCTTCTAGCGGAAGCTCCTACGAGCAGTACTTC
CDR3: CASSTSSSGSSYEQYF